The 15 T cell receptor beta chains listed next were all sequenced from one sample in a study of T cell responses to AZD1222 COVID-19 vaccine. Assay used: immunoSEQ multiplex PCR; TCRdb lists only in-frame clones, some missing. The profile shows over 150,000 clones, about nine tenths of them singletons. The sequencing here drew on peripheral blood, taken on day 0 of AZD1222 vaccination. The receptors here all came from an adult in good health.

The rearrangement joins TRBV27 to TRBJ2-7; 12 bases line up with TRBD1. The CDR3 has 13 residues. CDR1 and CDR2 (germline): MNHEY, SMNVEV (reference sequence). V was clipped by 6 bases and J by 6 bases; unmatched bases: 3. The CDR3 coding sequence is TGTGCCAGCAGAGGGACAGGGGGCGGCGAGCAGTACTTC. Translating it yields CASRGTGGGEQYF.

The chain joins TRBV5-1 to TRBJ2-3; 7 nucleotides align to TRBD2. Germline lookup yields CDR1 SGHRS and CDR2 YFSETQ. This CDR3 contains 15 residues. The ends lost 4 bases at V and 5 bases at J; junction bases unmatched: 10. CDR3 DNA: TGCGCCAGCAGCCCCTTGGGGAGGGGCGGAGATACGCAGTATTTT. Protein product: CASSPLGRGGDTQYF. Full variable domain (rest looked up from reference TRBV5-1 and TRBJ2-3): KAGVTQTPRYLIKTRGQQVTLSCSPISGHRSVSWYQQTPGQGLQFLFEYFSETQRNKGNFPGRFSGRQFSNSRSEMNVSTLELGDSALYLCASSPLGRGGDTQYFGPGTRLTVL.

The CDR3 region has the DNA TGTGCCAGCAGGGAGAAGGGGGAGAGTCAGCCCCAGCATTTT. Protein: CASREKGESQPQHF. The chain combines TRBV6-5 with TRBJ1-5, with a weak D call TRBD1 (6 bases). Per germline, CDR1 MNHEY and CDR2 SVGAGI. The CDR3 spans 14 residues. The V end was cut by 6 bases, the J end by 6 bases, with 15 bases between.

The gene calls are TRBV28 and TRBJ1-5; no definite D call. The CDR3 covers 15 residues. The V and J ends lost 3 bases and 2 bases respectively, with 11 bases between them. Germline V gene lookup returns CDR1 MDHEN and CDR2 SYDVKM. The CDR3 loop reads CASSFEAARNQPQHF. The CDR3 region has the DNA TGTGCCAGCAGTTTCGAGGCGGCACGCAATCAGCCCCAGCATTTT.

This chain uses TRBV28 with TRBJ2-7; D is possibly TRBD2 (7 bases). The CDR3 has 14 residues. Germline V CDR1 and CDR2: MDHEN, SYDVKM. Trimming took 10 bases from V and 3 from J, leaving 19 bases between them. The CDR3 loop is CAIDRGGGDYEQYF. The DNA for the CDR3 is TGTGCCATCGACCGTGGGGGGGGCGACTACGAGCAGTACTTC.

This chain connects TRBV18 to TRBJ2-1; TRBD2 matches 14 bases. Germline V gene lookup returns CDR1 KGHSH and CDR2 LQKENI. J lost 4 bases, V lost 2 bases, and 1 base had no gene match. This CDR3 is built from 16 residues. The CDR3 bases are TGTGCCAGCTCACCAGGACTAGCGGGGGGTTACAATGAGCAGTTCTTC. This encodes CASSPGLAGGYNEQFF.

This chain links TRBV7-8 with TRBJ1-6; possible D gene TRBD1, 5 bases. V dropped 2 bases and J dropped 6 bases, with 14 bases sitting between them. Germline CDR1 reads SGHVS; CDR2 reads FQNEAQ. The CDR3 is 16 residues long. CDR3 amino acids: CASSLLEGTLNSPLHF. The DNA for the CDR3 is TGTGCCAGCAGCTTATTAGAGGGGACCCTTAATTCACCCCTCCACTTT.

The CDR3 bases are TGTGCCAGCAACCTAGGATCCGGGTCGAACACTGAAGCTTTCTTT. It encodes CASNLGSGSNTEAFF. V gene TRBV7-8 combines with J gene TRBJ1-1; D remains ambiguous. With 7 bases removed from V and 1 base from J, the gap between germline ends came to 16 bases. Germline loops: CDR1 SGHVS, CDR2 FQNEAQ. This CDR3 has 15 amino acids.

The chain uses TRBV18 and TRBJ1-2, with a possible D match to TRBD1 (6 bases). The CDR3 runs 13 residues. Germline CDR1 and CDR2: KGHSH and LQKENI. V was trimmed by 2 bases and J by 4 bases, leaving 8 bases between them. The CDR3 nucleotides are TGTGCCAGCTCACCAAGGGGGACCTATGGCTACACCTTC. Translated, it gives CASSPRGTYGYTF.

The V call is TRBV10-2, the J call TRBJ2-1; perhaps D is TRBD1 or TRBD2 (6 bases each). Germline-derived CDR1 and CDR2 are WSHSY and SAAADI. The length of the CDR3 is 15 residues. Trimming left V 1 base short and J 5 bases short, with 12 bases between. This CDR3 is CASSEFRGRNNEQFF. The DNA for the CDR3 is TGCGCCAGCAGTGAGTTCCGGGGGCGAAACAATGAGCAGTTCTTC.

V is TRBV7-4 and J is TRBJ1-4; 10 nucleotides align to TRBD1. The CDR3 contains 17 residues. Germline V lookup: CDR1 SGHVT, CDR2 SQSDAQ. The junction had 7 bases not matched to a gene; V was cut back by 5 bases and J by 1 base. The chain's CDR3 is CASSVPGTGVTNEKLFF. Here the CDR3 DNA reads TGTGCCAGCAGCGTTCCCGGGACAGGGGTAACTAATGAAAAACTGTTTTTT.

The chain links TRBV28 to TRBJ2-7; 9 positions match TRBD1. Germline CDR1 reads MDHEN; CDR2 reads SYDVKM. The length of the CDR3 is 16 residues. J was trimmed by 1 base and V by 5 bases; bases with no gene match: 9. Written as DNA, the CDR3 is TGTGCCAGCAGTCGCCGTTCCGGGACAGGGTCCTACGAGCAGTACTTC. Translation gives CASSRRSGTGSYEQYF.

CDR3 sequence reads: CASSRGVLQETQYF. CDR3 DNA: TGTGCCAGCTCAAGAGGGGTTCTTCAAGAGACCCAGTACTTC. The rearrangement joins TRBV6-5 to TRBJ2-5; D is tentatively TRBD1 or TRBD2 (5 bases each). Germline assignment: CDR1 MNHEY and CDR2 SVGAGI. The CDR3 totals 14 residues. Trimming cost V 8 bases and J 2 bases, with 15 bases left between them.

The rearrangement links TRBV5-1 to TRBJ1-1, with a weak D call TRBD1 (5 bases). There are 16 residues in the CDR3. The germline V and J ends were trimmed by 3 bases and 0 bases, with 15 bases remaining between them. CDR1 and CDR2 (germline): SGHRS, YFSETQ. This chain's CDR3 is CASSSGLGFMNTEAFF. As DNA, the CDR3 is TGCGCCAGCAGCTCAGGGTTAGGGTTCATGAACACTGAAGCTTTCTTT.

V is TRBV3-1 (or the pseudogene TRBV3-2) and J is TRBJ1-1; 9 bases fit TRBD1. There are 17 residues in the CDR3. Germline lookup yields CDR1 LGHDT and CDR2 YNNKEL (reference sequence). The V segment lost 4 bases and the J segment 0 bases; nucleotides outside the gene matches: 9. CDR3 sequence reads: CASSPYRGRAVNTEAFF. CDR3 nucleotides: TGTGCCAGCAGCCCCTACAGGGGGCGGGCGGTGAACACTGAAGCTTTCTTT.